The entry below describes one T cell receptor beta chain. These data come from a study of control samples from healthy donors and cancer patients. There are 15 residues in the CDR3. V lost 3 bases and J lost 6; bases outside the gene matches: 11. Germline CDR1 is DFQATT and CDR2 is SNEGSKA (reference sequence). Sequencing was performed with immunoSEQ multiplex PCR; in TCRdb, only in-frame clones are kept and a portion is missing. The table records over 150,000 clones, approximately 94% of them present only once. The clonotype comes from a man aged 35 to 55 in good health. Input material: blood. The genes are TRBV20-1 and TRBJ1-5; 7 bases line up with TRBD1. CDR3 sequence (DNA): TGCAGTGCTAGTCCGGTTAAAGGGGGCGGTCAGCCCCAGCATTTT. Protein sequence: CSASPVKGGGQPQHF.